The 8 T cell receptor beta chains reported below all come from one sample, sequenced in a study of cytomegalovirus exposure and HLA in healthy donors. Both 60 Vbeta primers and 13 Jbeta primers went into the PCR. Measured with immunoSEQ multiplex PCR; TCRdb has only the in-frame clones, and not every one. The repertoire consists of under 200,000 clones, with approximately 75% occurring once and the leading ten covering roughly 3.5%. Specimen: PBMCs. These receptors all stem from a man younger than 45 in good health and CMV-seropositive.

This clone was counted between two and nine times. The chain couples TRBV19 to TRBJ1-1; D is possibly TRBD1 (5 bases). Between the trimmed V and J ends, which lost 6 bases and 1 base, there was a span of 9 bases. Per germline, CDR1 LNHDA and CDR2 SQIVND (reference sequence). The CDR3 is made up of 13 amino acids. The CDR3 region is CASRNTGNTEAFF. DNA of the CDR3: TGTGCCAGTAGAAACACAGGGAACACTGAAGCTTTCTTT.

This chain links TRBV5-1 with TRBJ2-7; 8 bases line up with TRBD1. CDR3 length: 15 amino acids. Germline lookup yields CDR1 SGHRS and CDR2 YFSETQ. V dropped 0 bases and J dropped 4; count of bases not matched to a gene: 6. CDR3: CASSLAVGQGYEQYF. The CDR3 bases are TGCGCCAGCAGCTTGGCCGTAGGACAGGGATACGAGCAGTACTTC.

This clone was detected only once. This chain joins TRBV9 and TRBJ1-2, with D possibly matching TRBD1 (6 bases). This CDR3 comprises 13 residues. Deletions cut 0 bases from V and 4 bases from J, with 7 bases between. Germline V gene sequence: CDR1 SGDLS, CDR2 YYNGEE. CDR3 coding DNA: TGTGCCAGCAGCGTAGTAGGGGGCTATGGCTACACCTTC. Translated, it gives CASSVVGGYGYTF.

The rearrangement links TRBV6-5 to TRBJ2-5; maybe TRBD2 (6 bases). This CDR3 has 15 amino acids. Germline V gene lookup returns CDR1 MNHEY and CDR2 SVGAGI. V lost 0 bases, J lost 0 bases, and 8 bases lay in between. In DNA, the CDR3 is TGTGCCAGCAGTTACTCGGGACTCAACCAAGAGACCCAGTACTTC. It codes for CASSYSGLNQETQYF.

Remarks on this clone: The sample contains more than one DNA sequence encoding this CDR3. The rearrangement links TRBV5-1 to TRBJ1-1, with D possibly being TRBD1 (5 bases). The CDR3 consists of 15 residues. CDR1 and CDR2 (germline): SGHRS, YFSETQ. V was trimmed by 0 bases and J by 4 bases, leaving 13 bases between them. In nucleotides, the CDR3 is TGCGCCAGCAGCTTGGTTCAGGGTTCTATCACTGAAGCTTTCTTT. Residues: CASSLVQGSITEAFF.

This clone was detected once. This chain links TRBV9 with TRBJ1-6, with 8 bases aligning to TRBD1. V gave up 4 bases and J gave up 5 bases; unmatched junction bases: 8. There are 16 residues in the CDR3. Germline V gene data show CDR1 as SGDLS and CDR2 as YYNGEE. DNA for the CDR3: TGTGCCAGCAGCCTCCAGGGGGCTACTGATAATTCACCCCTCCACTTT. This codes for CASSLQGATDNSPLHF.

With respect to this clone: Other DNA sequences in this specimen translate into the identical CDR3. This chain uses TRBV6-5 with TRBJ2-1; 10 bases line up with TRBD2. Trimming cost V 0 bases and J 6 bases; bases outside gene matches: 2. CDR3 size: 15 residues. The V gene's germline CDR1 is MNHEY and CDR2 SVGAGI. The CDR3 sequence: CASSYSSSGGNEQFF. Here the CDR3 DNA reads TGTGCCAGCAGTTACTCGTCTAGCGGGGGCAATGAGCAGTTCTTC.

The V gene is TRBV7-9, the J gene TRBJ1-5; D not resolved. Germline CDR1 and CDR2: SEHNR and FQNEAQ (reference sequence). The CDR3 consists of 12 residues. V lost 1 base to trimming and J lost 6 bases, with 4 bases between them. CDR3: CASSLDRQPQHF. In DNA, the CDR3 is TGTGCCAGCAGCTTAGATCGTCAGCCCCAGCATTTT.